Following are 25 T cell receptor beta chains from one sample sequenced in a study of blood T cell repertoires in COVID-19. Sequenced by immunoSEQ multiplex PCR; TCRdb stores in-frame clones only, minus some. The sample shows roughly 350,000 clones, 70% to 90% of them seen only once. The source material was peripheral blood. Receptor source: a woman aged 50 to 60 with active or convalescent COVID-19.

The chain joins TRBV6-2 or TRBV6-3 to TRBJ1-2; D not resolved. The CDR3 runs 14 residues. Per the germline V gene, CDR1 is MNHEY and CDR2 is SVGEGT. Between the trimmed V and J ends, which lost 0 bases and 6 bases, there was a span of 11 bases. The CDR3 sequence is CASSYSAGRDGYTF. The CDR3 bases are TGTGCCAGCAGTTACTCCGCGGGGAGAGATGGCTACACCTTC.

The rearrangement joins TRBV18 to TRBJ1-3; 7 bases are a match to TRBD1. V shed 4 bases, J shed 3 bases, and the junction held 6 bases outside the gene matches. This CDR3 is 15 amino acids long. Germline CDR1 is KGHSH and CDR2 is LQKENI. The CDR3 DNA follows: TGTGCCAGCTCACTCGGACAGGCGCTTGGAAACACCATATATTTT. Protein product: CASSLGQALGNTIYF.

The V call is TRBV10-3, the J call TRBJ2-1, with D hard to call. This CDR3 is 14 amino acids long. Germline CDR1 is ENHRY and CDR2 is SYGVKD. The V gene lost 6 bases and the J gene lost 4 bases, with 13 bases spanning the gap. CDR3 coding DNA: TGTGCCATCAGCCCTTTAAACGGTTACAATGAGCAGTTCTTC. It codes for CAISPLNGYNEQFF.

A word on this clone: The junction and the germline gene differ at one end; a read error may be behind it. The rearrangement links TRBV27 to TRBJ1-1, with a tentative D call TRBD1 (5 bases). This CDR3 comprises 17 residues. Germline CDR1 and CDR2: MNHEY and SMNVEV (reference sequence). CDR3 region: CASQTTNLWGMNTEAFF. The CDR3 region has the DNA TGTGCCAGCCAAACAACTAATCTTTGGGGCATGAATACTGAAGCTTTCTTT.

This clone has just one count. This rearrangement joins TRBV7-2 to TRBJ1-2; D is possibly TRBD1 (5 bases). Germline V gene data show CDR1 as SGHTA and CDR2 as FQGNSA. Deletions cut 7 bases from V and 4 bases from J, with 16 bases between. The CDR3 is made up of 14 amino acids. The CDR3 loop reads CASTQTRDSYGYTF. The DNA of the CDR3 is TGTGCCAGCACCCAGACACGAGACAGCTATGGCTACACCTTC.

This clone has only a few counts. The chain employs TRBV28 and TRBJ1-5, with a possible D match to TRBD1 (5 bases). The CDR3 is 15 residues long. The V end was cut by 2 bases, the J end by 9 bases, with 17 bases between. The germline V gene encodes CDR1 MDHEN and CDR2 SYDVKM. CDR3 bases: TGTGCCAGCAGTTTACGACAGCCCTTGGTCTCGCCCCAGCATTTT. This codes for CASSLRQPLVSPQHF.

This chain uses TRBV5-4 with TRBJ1-2; 9 bases line up with TRBD1. The germline V gene has CDR1 SGHNT and CDR2 YYREEE (reference sequence). Losses at the gene ends were 2 bases for V and 7 bases for J; bases not matched to a gene: 6. The CDR3 is made up of 14 amino acids. The CDR3 bases are TGTGCCAGCAGCTTCCGGGACAGGGTTGGTGGCTACACCTTC. Amino acid sequence: CASSFRDRVGGYTF. Together with reference TRBV5-4 and TRBJ1-2, the CDR3 gives the full variable domain: ETGVTQSPTHLIKTRGQQVTLRCSSQSGHNTVSWYQQALGQGPQFIFQYYREEENGRGNFPPRFSGLQFPNYSSELNVNALELDDSALYLCASSFRDRVGGYTFGSGTRLTVV.

The V call is TRBV19, the J call TRBJ1-1; no definite D call. This CDR3 spans 13 amino acids. Trimming pared 7 bases from V and 2 bases from J, leaving 11 bases between. Germline CDR1 and CDR2: LNHDA and SQIVND (reference sequence). The chain's CDR3 is CASMEGPNTEAFF. In DNA, the CDR3 is TGTGCCAGTATGGAGGGTCCTAACACTGAAGCTTTCTTT. The complete variable domain, with remaining parts taken from reference TRBV19 and TRBJ1-1, reads DGGITQSPKYLFRKEGQNVTLSCEQNLNHDAMYWYRQDPGQGLRLIYYSQIVNDFQKGDIAEGYSVSREKKESFPLTVTSAQKNPTAFYLCASMEGPNTEAFFGQGTRLTVV.

The chain uses TRBV19 and TRBJ2-7, with a tentative D call TRBD2 (5 bases). The CDR3 sequence is 14 residues long. Germline assignment: CDR1 LNHDA and CDR2 SQIVND (reference sequence). V dropped 6 bases and J dropped 4 bases, with 16 bases sitting between them. The CDR3 reads CASRARGSKYEQYF. For the CDR3, the DNA is TGTGCCAGTAGGGCCCGAGGGTCTAAGTACGAGCAGTACTTC.

The V call is TRBV3-1 (or the pseudogene TRBV3-2), the J call TRBJ2-5, with D possibly matching TRBD2 (6 bases). V lost 4 bases, J lost 1 base, and 13 bases lay in between. There are 15 residues in the CDR3. Germline V lookup: CDR1 LGHDT, CDR2 YNNKEL (reference sequence). Here the CDR3 reads CASSRGTQIQETQYF. In DNA form, the CDR3 reads TGTGCCAGCAGCCGAGGGACTCAGATCCAAGAGACCCAGTACTTC.

V and J are TRBV7-3 and TRBJ2-1; the match to TRBD2 covers 11 bases. This CDR3 has 16 residues. V was clipped by 6 bases and J by 4 bases; unmatched bases: 8. Germline V gives CDR1 SGHTA, CDR2 FQGTGA. CDR3 protein: CASSPRSGGAYNEQFF. CDR3 bases: TGTGCCAGCAGTCCTCGTAGCGGGGGGGCGTACAATGAGCAGTTCTTC.

The chain has TRBV6-5 and TRBJ1-2, with 7 bases matching TRBD1. V was clipped by 5 bases and J by 4 bases; unmatched bases: 10. Looked up from germline, CDR1 is MNHEY and CDR2 is SVGAGI. The CDR3 is 15 amino acids. The CDR3 nucleotides read TGTGCCAGCAGTAAATCACACAGGGGACTCTATGGCTACACCTTC. It encodes CASSKSHRGLYGYTF.

The V gene is TRBV19, the J gene TRBJ1-2; D remains ambiguous. CDR1 and CDR2 (germline): LNHDA, SQIVND (reference sequence). V gave up 3 bases and J gave up 0 bases, with 11 bases separating them. There are 15 residues in the CDR3. Written as DNA, the CDR3 is TGTGCCAGTAGTATTGGGCCACCCGCTAACTATGGCTACACCTTC. As protein: CASSIGPPANYGYTF.

The chain joins TRBV5-1 to TRBJ2-1; 7 bases align to TRBD2. Germline trimming cut 0 bases from V and 8 bases from J; bases unmatched to any gene: 11. CDR3 length: 16 residues. Germline V gives CDR1 SGHRS, CDR2 YFSETQ. The CDR3 here is CASSLDGAGARHEQFF. CDR3 DNA: TGCGCCAGCAGCTTGGACGGTGCGGGAGCGAGGCATGAGCAGTTCTTC.

The V gene is TRBV6-5, the J gene TRBJ2-5; a weak D match, TRBD2 (5 bases). Germline V gene sequence: CDR1 MNHEY, CDR2 SVGAGI. V lost 7 bases and J 7 bases, leaving 22 bases between the germline ends. The CDR3 spans 15 residues. The CDR3 here is CASKPVLTSLGTQYF. The CDR3 DNA follows: TGTGCCAGCAAGCCGGTCTTAACCTCACTAGGGACCCAGTACTTC.

This sequence joins TRBV9 and TRBJ1-2, with TRBD1 as a possible D gene (5 bases). The CDR3 runs to 13 residues. Germline CDR1 is SGDLS and CDR2 is YYNGEE. Trimming removed 0 bases from V and 8 bases from J, with 11 bases in between. The CDR3, as DNA: TGTGCCAGCAGCGTAGACTCCCAGGGCGGCTACACCTTC. The encoded protein is CASSVDSQGGYTF.

Turning to this clone: The sample holds other DNA sequences that translate to the same CDR3. The chain has TRBV3-1 (or the pseudogene TRBV3-2) and TRBJ1-1; 7 bases are a match to TRBD1. There are 15 residues in the CDR3. CDR1 and CDR2 from the germline V gene are LGHDT and YNNKEL (reference sequence). J was trimmed by 2 bases and V by 1 base; bases with no gene match: 4. The CDR3 bases are TGTGCCAGCAGCCAAGGGACAGGACTAAACACTGAAGCTTTCTTT. This encodes CASSQGTGLNTEAFF.

In DNA form, the CDR3 reads TGTGCCAGCAGCTCTACATCCCTGACAGGGTCCGGGGAGCTGTTTTTT. Protein sequence: CASSSTSLTGSGELFF. The chain carries TRBV7-8 and TRBJ2-2; the match to TRBD1 covers 7 bases. The J segment lost 6 bases and the V segment lost 4 bases, leaving 11 bases of the junction unmatched. The germline CDR1 and CDR2 sequences are SGHVS and FQNEAQ. This CDR3 contains 16 residues. The whole variable domain, filled in from reference TRBV7-8 and TRBJ2-2, reads GAGVSQSPRYKVAKRGQDVALRCDPISGHVSLFWYQQALGQGPEFLTYFQNEAQLDKSGLPSDRFFAERPEGSVSTLKIQRTQQEDSAVYLCASSSTSLTGSGELFFGEGSRLTVL.

The J gene is TRBJ1-4, the V gene TRBV3-1 (or the pseudogene TRBV3-2); a possible D gene is TRBD1 (6 bases). V was trimmed by 6 bases and J by 8 bases, leaving 16 bases between them. The CDR3 consists of 14 residues. In germline, CDR1 is LGHDT, CDR2 YNNKEL (reference sequence). The CDR3 sequence: CASRVQGQGEKLFF. Written as DNA, the CDR3 is TGTGCCAGCAGAGTACAGGGCCAAGGGGAAAAACTGTTTTTT.

The rearrangement joins TRBV27 to TRBJ2-1; 8 bases align to TRBD2. V was pared by 4 bases and J by 3 bases, with 11 bases of the junction left unmatched. The CDR3 contains 17 residues. Germline CDR1 MNHEY, CDR2 SMNVEV (reference sequence). The CDR3 region is CASSSRFGSGIYNEQFF. DNA of the CDR3: TGTGCCAGCAGTTCGCGCTTTGGTAGCGGGATCTACAATGAGCAGTTCTTC.

This rearrangement joins TRBV7-3 to TRBJ2-3; D might be TRBD1 (5 bases). There are 14 residues in the CDR3. The V and J ends lost 4 bases and 4 bases respectively, with 12 bases between them. Germline V gene sequence: CDR1 SGHTA, CDR2 FQGTGA. Here the CDR3 DNA reads TGTGCCAGCAGCTACAGGTTGGGTTCAGATACGCAGTATTTT. Amino acid sequence: CASSYRLGSDTQYF.

The chain recombines TRBV30 with TRBJ2-3, with D possibly matching TRBD2 (5 bases). CDR3 length equals 13 residues. V was clipped by 0 bases and J by 6 bases, with 10 bases between them. Germline V gene sequence: CDR1 GTSNPN, CDR2 SVGIG (reference sequence). The CDR3 DNA reads as TGTGCCTGGAGTGTAGGCGGGTGGGATACGCAGTATTTT. This sequence encodes CAWSVGGWDTQYF.

The V call is TRBV4-2, the J call TRBJ1-3; D perhaps matches TRBD1 (5 bases). V was pared by 0 bases and J by 0 bases, with 12 bases between. The length of the CDR3 is 17 residues. Germline CDR1 and CDR2: LGHNA and YNFKEQ. CDR3 in DNA: TGTGCCAGCAGCCAAGATCAGCAGGGAACCTCTGGAAACACCATATATTTT. Protein: CASSQDQQGTSGNTIYF.

The chain carries TRBV9 and TRBJ2-7; 10 bases align to TRBD1. The CDR3 sequence is 15 residues long. With 4 bases clipped from V and 0 bases from J, the junction kept 4 bases outside the gene matches. Germline CDR1 SGDLS, CDR2 YYNGEE. The DNA of the CDR3 is TGTGCCAGCAGCCGGGGACAGGGGAGCTCCTACGAGCAGTACTTC. This codes for CASSRGQGSSYEQYF.

The CDR3 region has the DNA TGTGCCAGCAGCTTACTAGGCAACGAGCAGTACTTC. This sequence encodes CASSLLGNEQYF. The chain carries TRBV7-9 and TRBJ2-7; D remains ambiguous. V lost 2 bases and J lost 5, with 7 bases in between. This CDR3 is built from 12 residues. The germline gives CDR1 SEHNR, CDR2 FQNEAQ (reference sequence).